This TCR beta chain was retrieved from a study of CD8 T cells in ankylosing spondylitis (dated 2017 in TCRdb). Study-level background: T cell receptor beta repertoires were profiled in healthy donors and ankylosing spondylitis patients so that disease-linked TCR variants could be found. The full study cohort comprised about 24 ankylosing spondylitis patients and approximately 100 healthy donors. Peripheral blood samples were taken, and synovial fluid was additionally collected from ankylosing spondylitis patients.

Paper-wide results and their limitations: Some motif variants had previously been reported in the synovial fluid and blood of reactive arthritis patients, which suggests shared mechanisms of disease initiation. According to the report, matched synovial fluid samples from ankylosing spondylitis patients were significantly enriched for the disease-linked clones. The disease-linked clones had a CD8+ phenotype and were found at relatively low frequencies in peripheral blood. A TCR beta motif made up of eight or nine highly homologous amino acid variants appeared to be characteristic of blood from ankylosing spondylitis patients.

Trimmed from V: 5 bases; trimmed from J: 1 base; junction bases lacking a gene match: 6. The CDR3 holds 15 amino acids from the cysteine to the phenylalanine. Only the CDR3 part of the read is kept: 45 bases, read in frame from the first base. The germline V gene gives CDR1 as SGHRS and CDR2 as YFSETQ. Sequencing was carried out with an Illumina HiSeq 2500. Quantitative 5'-RACE with molecular barcodes was used to prepare TCR beta libraries. Turning to the authors' computational methods: A new computational method based on a probabilistic model of VDJ rearrangement was used to identify disease-linked TCR variants. Clones were called with MiXCR by TCRdb after fastp trimmed the public reads at Q25, and only in-frame beta chains were retained. Each entry is one CDR3 protein sequence, shown with its most common DNA and genes. The V and J calls come from TCRdb's annotation, not from the publication. This sample has about 280,000 distinct CDR3 sequences in its table, and around 20% of those were observed once. The leading ten clones occupy around 7.8% of the sample.

This clonotype has just a few counts. Its antigen is unknown. No much larger clone is present one base from it, and per-base qualities are unavailable. The receptor chain draws on TRBV5-1 and TRBJ2-5; 9 central bases correspond to TRBD1. This TCR came from a male donor with ankylosing spondylitis or in good health (not recorded which). Source material: blood, either unsorted or a sorted T cell fraction (not recorded which). DNA sequence: TGCGCCAGCAGAGGACCGGGACAGGGCCAAGAGACCCAGTACTTC. The encoded protein is CASRGPGQGQETQYF.